The rows below give T cell receptor beta chains drawn from one sample of a study of blood T cell repertoires in COVID-19. Method: immunoSEQ multiplex PCR; TCRdb's copy keeps in-frame clones and lacks some. The sample has over 85,000 clones; about 80% are singletons. Specimen: peripheral blood. These receptor sequences come from a man between 65 and 79 years old with acute or convalescent COVID-19. The CDR3 runs from the conserved cysteine through the conserved F or W. The D gene is left open where the match is weak. Clone size is shown for a subset of rows, as once, few, many or a class of expanded clone.

.,TRBJ1-2,TRBV6-2/TRBV6-3,.,CASSAHDIVYGYTF,TGTGCCAGCAGCGCCCATGACATTGTCTATGGCTACACCTTC
.,TRBJ2-1,TRBV5-4,.,CASSTGQMLYNEQFF,TGTGCCAGCAGCACCGGACAGATGCTCTACAATGAGCAGTTCTTC
.,TRBJ2-4,TRBV20-1,once,CSASERSDIQYF,TGCAGTGCTAGTGAGCGGTCGGACATTCAGTACTTC
.,TRBJ1-2,TRBV27,once,CASSLGVTGSYYNGYTF,TGTGCCAGCAGTTTAGGGGTAACAGGCTCCTACTATAATGGCTACACCTTC
TRBD2,TRBJ2-1,TRBV18,.,CASSPSSGRVSYNEQFF,TGTGCCAGCTCACCTAGTAGCGGGAGGGTTTCCTACAATGAGCAGTTCTTC
.,TRBJ2-1,TRBV9,few,CASSVRDTSYNEQFF,TGTGCCAGCAGCGTACGGGACACCTCCTACAATGAGCAGTTCTTC
TRBD2,TRBJ2-2,TRBV4-2,.,CASSLGTSDKGELFF,TGTGCCAGCAGCCTTGGGACTAGCGACAAAGGGGAGCTGTTTTTT
TRBD1,TRBJ2-2,TRBV10-3,once,CAIRTGTGDIGELFF,TGTGCCATCAGGACCGGGACAGGGGATATCGGGGAGCTGTTTTTT
TRBD1,TRBJ2-1,TRBV18,few,CASSVGQGSHNEQFF,TGTGCCAGCTCCGTGGGACAGGGGAGCCATAATGAGCAGTTCTTC
TRBD1,TRBJ1-3,TRBV6-5,once,CASGGTGGNTIYF,TGTGCCAGCGGGGGGACAGGCGGAAACACCATATATTTT
.,TRBJ2-1,TRBV7-9,once,CASRQGVSYNEQFF,TGTGCCAGCAGACAGGGAGTATCCTACAATGAGCAGTTCTTC
.,TRBJ2-6,TRBV14,.,CASSQVSGLLSGANVLTF,TGTGCCAGCAGCCAAGTCAGCGGGCTACTCTCTGGGGCCAACGTCCTGACTTTC
TRBD2,TRBJ2-7,TRBV15,few,CATSSSGRASSYEQYF,TGTGCCACCAGCAGTAGCGGGAGGGCCTCCTCCTACGAGCAGTACTTC
TRBD1,TRBJ2-3,TRBV24-1,.,CATSPTGTGYGATDTQYF,TGTGCCACCAGTCCGACCGGGACAGGGTACGGGGCCACAGATACGCAGTATTTT
TRBD2,TRBJ2-7,TRBV11-2,.,CASSLGRGYEQYF,TGTGCCAGCAGCTTAGGGCGGGGGTACGAGCAGTACTTC
TRBD2,TRBJ2-2,TRBV19,.,CASSILAGNTGELFF,TGTGCCAGTAGTATTCTAGCGGGAAACACCGGGGAGCTGTTTTTT
TRBD1,TRBJ2-7,TRBV4-3,.,CASSQRTGPYEQYF,TGCGCCAGCAGCCAACGGACAGGCCCCTACGAGCAGTACTTC
TRBD1,TRBJ2-7,TRBV7-9,.,CASSSQGLVSHEQYF,TGTGCCAGCAGCTCACAGGGGCTAGTTAGCCACGAGCAGTACTTC
TRBD1,TRBJ1-5,TRBV14,.,CASSPRTGRSNQPQHF,TGTGCCAGCAGCCCCCGGACAGGGAGAAGCAATCAGCCCCAGCATTTT
.,TRBJ1-1,TRBV6-5,.,CASSYGGDTEAFF,TGTGCCAGCAGTTACGGAGGGGACACTGAAGCTTTCTTT
.,TRBJ1-3,TRBV19,few,CASSNAGTYSGNTIYF,TGTGCCAGTAGTAACGCCGGGACATACTCTGGAAACACCATATATTTT
.,TRBJ1-6,TRBV6-8,few,CASRLTQGCSPLHF,TGTGCCAGCAGATTGACACAAGGTTGTTCACCCCTCCACTTT